Sequencing of this T cell receptor (beta chain) was carried out in a study of graft-versus-host responses after intestinal transplantation. Study results and limitations: GvH clones were found in recipient marrow; some appeared first in ileum or blood. Subjects displaying graft-donor T cell macrochimerism possessed elevated graft-versus-host to host-versus-graft clonal ratios inside allografts.

A word on this clone: Its antigen is not identified.

Profiled with immunoSEQ multiplex PCR; TCRdb holds only in-frame clones, not every one. Among some 70,000 clones listed, more than 90% were seen once. Another site or the posterior iliac crest supplied the bone marrow collected after transplant. The clonotype comes from a human patient who received an intestinal transplant, so some T cells may come from the graft donor. This specimen was bone marrow, taken 700 to 850 days after intestinal transplantation.

CDR3 protein: CAISDPPGQGADRSNQPQHF. CDR3 coding DNA: TGTGCCATCAGTGATCCCCCGGGACAGGGGGCGGATAGGAGCAATCAGCCCCAGCATTTT. The chain employs TRBV10-3 and TRBJ1-5; 12 nucleotides align to TRBD1. CDR3 size: 20 residues. The germline gives CDR1 ENHRY, CDR2 SYGVKD. The J segment lost 1 base and the V segment lost 3 bases, leaving 13 bases of the junction unmatched.